These T cell receptor beta chains were read from a single sample in a study of cytomegalovirus exposure and HLA in healthy donors. TCRdb's copy holds only in-frame clones and misses some; the assay was immunoSEQ multiplex PCR. The sample lists some 210,000 clones, roughly 81% occurring once. The sequencing sample was made of PBMCs. These receptor sequences come from a woman under 40 in good health and CMV-seropositive. Both conserved end residues are part of each CDR3. Fields, in order: V gene, J gene, CDR3 length, clone size, D gene, CDR3 protein, CDR3 DNA. The D gene is left open where the match is weak. Only some rows state a clone size, as once, few, many or a class for expanded clones.

TRBV5-6	TRBJ1-3	19	once	TRBD1	CASSLLQGYGVSSGNTIYF	TGTGCCAGCAGCTTACTACAGGGGTATGGGGTCTCCTCTGGAAACACCATATATTTT
TRBV7-2	TRBJ2-7	19	-	TRBD1	CASSPRRDRERMSSYEQYF	TGTGCCAGCAGCCCCCGTCGGGACAGGGAGAGGATGTCTTCCTACGAGCAGTACTTC
TRBV28	TRBJ1-2	15	-	-	CASSLYRRGNYGYTF	TGTGCCAGCAGTTTATACAGGCGTGGAAACTATGGCTACACCTTC
TRBV19	TRBJ1-2	18	-	TRBD1	CASTADRGVKSFSYGYTF	TGTGCCAGTACCGCTGACAGGGGCGTAAAATCCTTTAGCTATGGCTACACCTTC
TRBV2	TRBJ2-1	15	-	-	CASSPTQAGYNEQFF	TGTGCCAGCAGTCCCACCCAGGCAGGATACAATGAGCAGTTCTTC
TRBV6-5	TRBJ2-7	14	few	TRBD1	CASRYGTGTYEQYF	TGTGCCAGCAGGTACGGGACAGGGACCTACGAGCAGTACTTC
TRBV30	TRBJ2-5	14	few	-	CAWKDDVGGQTQYF	TGTGCCTGGAAGGATGACGTAGGGGGTCAGACCCAGTACTTC
TRBV28	TRBJ1-4	15	few	-	CASRRPGKGQEKLFF	TGTGCCAGCCGTAGACCAGGGAAGGGCCAAGAAAAACTGTTTTTT
TRBV7-8	TRBJ1-5	15	-	TRBD1	CASSLDGTANQPQHF	TGTGCCAGCAGCTTAGACGGGACAGCTAATCAGCCCCAGCATTTT
TRBV2	TRBJ1-2	14	-	-	CASSADTPTGGYTF	TGTGCCAGCAGTGCCGACACCCCTACGGGGGGCTACACCTTC
TRBV29-1	TRBJ2-3	12	-	-	CSVTDGGCAQYF	TGCAGCGTTACTGACGGGGGTTGTGCGCAGTATTTT
TRBV6-5	TRBJ2-3	12	-	-	CASRPALGTQYF	TGTGCCAGCAGACCTGCCCTAGGCACGCAGTATTTT
TRBV29-1	TRBJ1-1	11	-	-	CSVVRYPGAFF	TGCAGCGTTGTGCGCTACCCGGGAGCTTTCTTT
TRBV4-3	TRBJ2-7	16	-	TRBD2	CASSQTGLAVPYEQYF	TGCGCCAGCAGCCAAACGGGACTAGCGGTCCCTTACGAGCAGTACTTC
TRBV19	TRBJ1-5	17	once	-	CASSTDEWGRSNQPQHF	TGTGCCAGTAGTACCGATGAATGGGGCAGAAGCAATCAGCCCCAGCATTTT